The 10 T cell receptor beta chains given below trace back to one sample, sequenced in a study of T cell changes during pregnancy in multiple sclerosis. The repertoire was sequenced with immunoSEQ multiplex PCR; TCRdb's copy has only in-frame clones and lacks some. Found here are under 100,000 clones, less than 95% of them singletons; the top ten hold under 2%. The specimen comprised peripheral blood, sampled in the first trimester of pregnancy. The receptors were gathered from a female donor in good health, enrolled as a control in a pregnancy study.

The gene calls are TRBV27 and TRBJ2-7; the D gene is possibly TRBD2 (6 bases). The germline gives CDR1 MNHEY, CDR2 SMNVEV (reference sequence). The CDR3 extends over 17 amino acids. The ends were cut back, 3 bases at V and 0 bases at J, with 18 bases in the middle. The CDR3 bases are TGTGCCAGCAGTTTCGTAATGGAGGGACCACTCTCCTACGAGCAGTACTTC. Its translation: CASSFVMEGPLSYEQYF.

The rearrangement joins TRBV7-8 to TRBJ1-4; unclear D gene. Trimming took off 1 base at V and 5 bases at J, with 5 bases between the two ends. This CDR3 is 13 amino acids long. Germline values: CDR1 SGHVS, CDR2 FQNEAQ. In DNA form, the CDR3 reads TGTGCCAGCAGCTTAGGCAGGAATGAAAAACTGTTTTTT. It is translated as CASSLGRNEKLFF. Drawing the rest from reference TRBV7-8 and TRBJ1-4, the complete variable domain is GAGVSQSPRYKVAKRGQDVALRCDPISGHVSLFWYQQALGQGPEFLTYFQNEAQLDKSGLPSDRFFAERPEGSVSTLKIQRTQQEDSAVYLCASSLGRNEKLFFGSGTQLSVL.

V gene TRBV6-6 combines with J gene TRBJ1-6; D unresolved. The CDR3 has 14 amino acids. The V end lost 2 bases, the J end lost 8 bases, and 10 bases lay between the germline ends. CDR1 is MNHNY, CDR2 SVGAGI, per germline (reference sequence). The CDR3 is CASSYAGQDSPLHF. The CDR3 region has the DNA TGTGCCAGCAGTTACGCTGGGCAGGATTCACCCCTCCACTTT.

This chain links TRBV4-2 with TRBJ2-7, with 8 bases fitting TRBD2. With 2 bases clipped from V and 3 bases from J, the junction kept 6 bases outside the gene matches. This CDR3 is built from 15 residues. Germline V CDR1 and CDR2: LGHNA, YNFKEQ. CDR3 sequence reads: CASSQSGSGGYEQYF. CDR3 DNA sequence: TGTGCCAGCAGCCAATCTGGGAGCGGGGGCTACGAGCAGTACTTC.

The gene calls are TRBV18 and TRBJ1-1, with a possible D match to TRBD1 (5 bases). With 3 bases removed from V and 5 bases from J, the gap between germline ends came to 10 bases. From germline, CDR1 is KGHSH and CDR2 LQKENI. CDR3 length equals 13 residues. The CDR3 nucleotides read TGTGCCAGCTCACCCTTCCGGGGGACTGAAGCTTTCTTT. Protein sequence: CASSPFRGTEAFF.

DNA of the CDR3: TGCGCCAGCAGCCATTCCGGGACAGGGGCGGAAAAACTGTTTTTT. This translates into CASSHSGTGAEKLFF. The genes are TRBV4-1 and TRBJ1-4; 10 nucleotides line up with TRBD1. V lost 3 bases to trimming and J lost 8 bases; unmatched junction nucleotides: 6. Germline V CDR1 and CDR2: MGHRA, YSYEKL. This CDR3 is built from 15 residues.

The chain couples TRBV6-1 to TRBJ2-2; TRBD2 is a possible D gene (5 bases). V lost 6 bases to trimming and J lost 5 bases, with 10 bases between them. CDR1 MNHNS and CDR2 SASEGT come from the germline V gene. The CDR3 sequence is 13 residues long. The CDR3 sequence is CASRVLATGELFF. The CDR3, as DNA: TGTGCCAGCAGAGTCCTAGCAACCGGGGAGCTGTTTTTT.

The rearrangement joins TRBV7-9 to TRBJ1-2; D gene ambiguous. This CDR3 has 11 residues. CDR1 is SEHNR and CDR2 is FQNEAQ in the germline V gene (reference sequence). Trimming shortened V by 3 bases and J by 4 bases, and 3 bases separated the two germline ends. The DNA of the CDR3 is TGTGCCAGCAGCTTGAGCTATGGCTACACCTTC. As protein: CASSLSYGYTF.

The V and J genes are TRBV7-3 and TRBJ1-1; D is uncertain. The germline CDR1 and CDR2 sequences are SGHTA and FQGTGA. V was shortened by 2 bases and J by 1 base, with 11 bases between the two germline ends. CDR3 size: 15 residues. The CDR3 nucleotides are TGTGCCAGCAGCTTAGACAAAGTGCAGAACACTGAAGCTTTCTTT. This translates into CASSLDKVQNTEAFF.

The chain joins TRBV29-1 to TRBJ2-1, with D perhaps TRBD2 (6 bases). The germline V gene encodes CDR1 SQVTM and CDR2 ANQGSEA. V lost 3 bases and J lost 0, with 6 bases in between. CDR3 size: 13 residues. The CDR3 coding sequence is TGCAGCGTTGACGGGAGCTCCTACAATGAGCAGTTCTTC. Its protein product is CSVDGSSYNEQFF.